The 30 T cell receptor beta chains below all came from one sample that was sequenced in a study of Ad26.COV2.S vaccination and SARS-CoV-2 variants. Treatment noted: some 20 received Ad26.COV2.S at low or high dose, single or two shots; 5 received placebo; per-sample allocation not given. All samples were drawn on day 63, counting from the first vaccine or placebo injection. TCRdb keeps only in-frame clones here, not all; method: immunoSEQ multiplex PCR. Of roughly 350,000 clones detected, roughly 91% appear once; the ten largest clones hold about 3.5%. The input for sequencing was peripheral blood, taken in a trial of Ad26.COV2.S vaccine versus placebo. The receptors shown here come from a person between 18 and 59 years old who received the Ad26.COV2.S COVID-19 vaccine or a placebo.

This rearrangement joins TRBV5-6 to TRBJ1-5; tentative D call: TRBD1 (5 bases). Looked up from germline, CDR1 is SGHDT and CDR2 is YYEEEE. The CDR3 spans 17 residues. V was clipped by 6 bases and J by 0 bases, with 19 bases between them. In nucleotides, the CDR3 is TGTGCCAGCACCGCTATGTCAGGGTTGAATAGCAATCAGCCCCAGCATTTT. Protein: CASTAMSGLNSNQPQHF.

In nucleotides, the CDR3 is TGCGCCAGCAGCTTGGGGGGGACCGACGTAGGCACTGAAGCTTTCTTT. It yields the protein CASSLGGTDVGTEAFF. V gene TRBV5-1 combines with J gene TRBJ1-1, with TRBD1 as a possible D gene (5 bases). Germline V CDR1 and CDR2: SGHRS, YFSETQ. The CDR3 is 16 amino acids. The V and J ends lost 0 bases and 4 bases respectively, with 16 bases between them.

V gene TRBV10-1 combines with J gene TRBJ1-2; D uncertain. Germline-derived CDR1 and CDR2 are WNHNN and SYGVQD (reference sequence). The ends were cut back, 7 bases at V and 3 bases at J, with 9 bases in the middle. There are 12 residues in the CDR3. The CDR3 sequence is CASNYADYGYTF. The CDR3 region has the DNA TGCGCCAGCAACTACGCGGACTATGGCTACACCTTC.

The chain joins TRBV11-3 to TRBJ2-7; D remains unclear. This CDR3 is built from 17 residues. V was cut by 0 bases and J by 1 base, with 16 bases left in between. Germline lookup yields CDR1 SGHNT and CDR2 YENEEA. The CDR3 reads CASSLDLIWLESYEQYF. In DNA, the CDR3 is TGTGCCAGCAGCTTAGATCTAATCTGGCTCGAATCCTACGAGCAGTACTTC.

The chain has TRBV27 and TRBJ1-1, with D perhaps TRBD1 (5 bases). Germline V gene data show CDR1 as MNHEY and CDR2 as SMNVEV (reference sequence). This CDR3 spans 15 amino acids. Deletions cut 4 bases from V and 1 base from J, with 13 bases between. CDR3 in DNA: TGTGCCAGCAGTTCCACTCTTGACAGGAACACTGAAGCTTTCTTT. Amino acid sequence: CASSSTLDRNTEAFF.

This rearrangement joins TRBV6-5 to TRBJ1-1; 9 positions agree with TRBD1. The V and J ends lost 0 bases and 10 bases, in that order; junction bases with no gene match: 6. The V gene's germline CDR1 is MNHEY and CDR2 SVGAGI. The CDR3 spans 14 residues. The CDR3 DNA follows: TGTGCCAGCAGTTACTCCGGGACAGGGCTGGGAGCTTTCTTT. Translated, it gives CASSYSGTGLGAFF.

The genes are TRBV12-3 or TRBV12-4 and TRBJ1-2; no firm D call. V lost 3 bases and J lost 4, with 6 bases in between. The CDR3 length is 12 residues. CDR3 DNA: TGTGCCAGCAGTTTTCGGGGCTATGGCTACACCTTC. It yields the protein CASSFRGYGYTF.

The chain couples TRBV27 to TRBJ1-1; a weak D match, TRBD1 (5 bases). The CDR3 loop spans 14 amino acids. The V end lost 2 bases, the J end lost 4 bases, and 11 bases lay between the germline ends. Germline CDR1 is MNHEY and CDR2 is SMNVEV (reference sequence). In DNA form, the CDR3 reads TGTGCCAGCAGTTTAGGGCCAAGGGGCACTGAAGCTTTCTTT. It codes for CASSLGPRGTEAFF.

The chain has TRBV10-3 and TRBJ2-2, with 9 bases fitting TRBD1. The CDR3 has 16 residues. Unmatched junction bases numbered 4, after V lost 4 bases and J lost 1 base. CDR1 and CDR2 (germline): ENHRY, SYGVKD. Here the CDR3 DNA reads TGTGCCATCAGTGTACAGGGGGCCATGAACACCGGGGAGCTGTTTTTT. Protein: CAISVQGAMNTGELFF.

This clone has just one count. The chain joins TRBV7-9 to TRBJ2-3; 7 nucleotides line up with TRBD2. From germline, CDR1 is SEHNR and CDR2 FQNEAQ (reference sequence). The V segment lost 5 bases and the J segment 3 bases; nucleotides outside the gene matches: 11. The length of the CDR3 is 16 residues. This CDR3 reads CASSEDLAEDTDTQYF. CDR3 DNA sequence: TGTGCCAGCAGCGAGGACCTAGCGGAAGATACAGATACGCAGTATTTT.

This rearrangement joins TRBV6-5 to TRBJ2-3, with a tentative D call TRBD2 (6 bases). Germline V gene lookup returns CDR1 MNHEY and CDR2 SVGAGI. V lost 0 bases to trimming and J lost 3 bases, with 10 bases between them. The CDR3 totals 15 residues. CDR3 residues: CASSYSLATTDTQYF. CDR3 nucleotides: TGTGCCAGCAGTTACTCGCTAGCGACGACAGATACGCAGTATTTT.

Points on this clone: The junction departs from germline at one end; a sequencing error may be responsible. Here the CDR3 DNA reads TGTGCCAGCAGCCGTACAGGGGGCACAGATGCCTTC. Encoded protein: CASSRTGGTDAF. The V call is TRBV7-9, the J call TRBJ2-7; 9 bases align to TRBD1. The germline V gene encodes CDR1 SEHNR and CDR2 FQNEAQ (reference sequence). This CDR3 comprises 12 residues.

The J gene is TRBJ2-7, the V gene TRBV9, with D possibly matching TRBD2 (6 bases). Germline V gene lookup returns CDR1 SGDLS and CDR2 YYNGEE. The CDR3 has 13 amino acids. V lost 3 bases, J lost 7 bases, and 14 bases lay in between. CDR3 sequence: CASSGTILGEQYF. DNA of the CDR3: TGTGCCAGCAGCGGGACTATCCTTGGGGAGCAGTACTTC.

The CDR3 coding sequence is TGTGCCAGCAGCCAAGAGATGGGACAGAACTACGAGCAGTACTTC. The encoded protein is CASSQEMGQNYEQYF. V usage is TRBV4-2 and J usage is TRBJ2-7; 7 bases map to TRBD1. The CDR3 has 15 residues. From germline, CDR1 is LGHNA and CDR2 YNFKEQ. Trimming at V came to 0 bases and at J to 3 bases, leaving 5 bases not matched to a gene.

The rearrangement joins TRBV19 to TRBJ2-2; 8 bases are a match to TRBD1. V was clipped by 3 bases and J by 5 bases; unmatched bases: 5. Germline lookup yields CDR1 LNHDA and CDR2 SQIVND (reference sequence). The CDR3 consists of 15 residues. The CDR3 sequence is CASSIGQGWTGELFF. Here the CDR3 DNA reads TGTGCCAGTAGTATCGGACAGGGCTGGACCGGGGAGCTGTTTTTT.

The rearrangement links TRBV7-9 to TRBJ2-7; TRBD1 matches 9 bases. There are 15 residues in the CDR3. With 5 bases clipped from V and 1 base from J, the junction kept 6 bases outside the gene matches. CDR1 and CDR2 from the germline V gene are SEHNR and FQNEAQ (reference sequence). Written as DNA, the CDR3 is TGTGCCAGCAGCCCTGGGACAGGGAGGTCCTACGAGCAGTACTTC. This translates into CASSPGTGRSYEQYF. The entire variable domain, with the rest obtained from reference TRBV7-9 and TRBJ2-7, is as follows: DTGVSQNPRHKITKRGQNVTFRCDPISEHNRLYWYRQTLGQGPEFLTYFQNEAQLEKSRLLSDRFSAERPKGSFSTLEIQRTEQGDSAMYLCASSPGTGRSYEQYFGPGTRLTVT.

The V call is TRBV3-1 (or the pseudogene TRBV3-2), the J call TRBJ2-2; D is perhaps TRBD2 (6 bases). CDR1 is LGHDT, CDR2 YNNKEL, per germline (reference sequence). With 1 base removed from V and 7 bases from J, the gap between germline ends came to 19 bases. The CDR3 runs 17 residues. The CDR3 spells CASSQGQAGTGIGELFF. Here the CDR3 DNA reads TGTGCCAGCAGCCAAGGCCAAGCCGGGACTGGAATCGGGGAGCTGTTTTTT.

The rearrangement joins TRBV7-6 to TRBJ2-7, with D maybe TRBD1 (6 bases). Germline values: CDR1 SGHVS, CDR2 FNYEAQ. The V end lost 5 bases, the J end lost 4 bases, and 12 bases lay between the germline ends. CDR3 size: 13 residues. The CDR3 sequence is CASSIGTTYEQYF. In DNA form, the CDR3 reads TGTGCCAGCAGCATCGGGACAACTTACGAGCAGTACTTC.

J is TRBJ2-7 and V is TRBV19, with D perhaps assigned TRBD1 or TRBD2 (5 bases each). V was cut by 6 bases and J by 6 bases, with 21 bases left in between. Germline V lookup: CDR1 LNHDA, CDR2 SQIVND (reference sequence). The length of the CDR3 is 15 residues. The DNA of the CDR3 is TGTGCCAGTAGCAGTACCGGGACCGGAGTCGGCGAGCAGTACTTC. This translates into CASSSTGTGVGEQYF.

This clone was recorded once. The CDR3 DNA is TGTGCCACCAGCAGAGTCGGGCAGTCTAATGAAAAACTGTTTTTT. Its translation is CATSRVGQSNEKLFF. The V gene is TRBV15, the J gene TRBJ1-4, with unresolved D. The CDR3 contains 15 residues. Germline assignment: CDR1 LNHNV and CDR2 YYDKDF (reference sequence). The V end lost 1 base, the J end lost 3 bases, and 9 bases lay between the germline ends.

The rearrangement joins TRBV7-6 to TRBJ2-2; TRBD1 matches 8 bases. The CDR3 runs to 15 residues. V lost 2 bases and J lost 6; bases outside the gene matches: 5. Germline CDR1 reads SGHVS; CDR2 reads FNYEAQ. Written as DNA, the CDR3 is TGTGCCAGCAGCTTACGGACAGGGTTCCCCGGGGAGCTGTTTTTT. Amino acids: CASSLRTGFPGELFF.

The chain joins TRBV9 to TRBJ2-2; TRBD1 is a possible D gene (6 bases). V dropped 0 bases and J dropped 0 bases, with 9 bases sitting between them. There are 16 residues in the CDR3. CDR1 SGDLS and CDR2 YYNGEE come from the germline V gene. CDR3 DNA: TGTGCCAGCAGCGTAGTGTCAGGGGCGAACACCGGGGAGCTGTTTTTT. Amino acid sequence: CASSVVSGANTGELFF. Combining the CDR3 with reference TRBV9 and TRBJ2-2 gives the whole variable domain DSGVTQTPKHLITATGQRVTLRCSPRSGDLSVYWYQQSLDQGLQFLIQYYNGEERAKGNILERFSAQQFPDLHSELNLSSLELGDSALYFCASSVVSGANTGELFFGEGSRLTVL.

This clone has only one observation. The chain has TRBV19 and TRBJ2-7; TRBD1 matches at 8 bases. J was trimmed by 3 bases and V by 0 bases; bases with no gene match: 4. The CDR3 is 15 amino acids. The germline CDR1 and CDR2 sequences are LNHDA and SQIVND (reference sequence). The CDR3 spells CASSIDHDRGYEQYF. The CDR3, as DNA: TGTGCCAGTAGTATAGATCACGACAGGGGCTACGAGCAGTACTTC.

The V and J genes are TRBV4-2 and TRBJ1-6; the D gene is possibly TRBD1 (5 bases). The V end was cut by 2 bases, the J end by 0 bases, with 14 bases between. CDR1 LGHNA and CDR2 YNFKEQ come from the germline V gene. This CDR3 is built from 18 residues. In DNA form, the CDR3 reads TGTGCCAGCAGCCAAAACAGACAGTTAAGCTCCTATAATTCACCCCTCCACTTT. It yields the protein CASSQNRQLSSYNSPLHF.

CDR3 loop: CATSRDLWKRGVNNEQFF. DNA of the CDR3: TGTGCCACCAGCAGAGATCTGTGGAAGCGGGGGGTCAACAATGAGCAGTTCTTC. The rearrangement joins TRBV15 to TRBJ2-1; 9 bases fit TRBD2. CDR1 and CDR2 from the germline V gene are LNHNV and YYDKDF (reference sequence). This CDR3 is built from 18 residues. Trimming cost V 0 bases and J 5 bases; bases outside gene matches: 11.

This rearrangement joins TRBV4-3 to TRBJ1-6; no definite D call. This CDR3 spans 17 amino acids. CDR1 is LGHNA, CDR2 YSLEER, per germline. V was shortened by 0 bases and J by 8 bases, with 17 bases between the two germline ends. CDR3 DNA sequence: TGCGCCAGCAGCCAAGATGCGATCCGGAGTGTTGATTCACCCCTCCACTTT. The encoded protein is CASSQDAIRSVDSPLHF.

V gene TRBV29-1 combines with J gene TRBJ1-1; a weak D match, TRBD1 (6 bases). The CDR3 is made up of 13 amino acids. The germline CDR1 and CDR2 sequences are SQVTM and ANQGSEA. Trimming took 0 bases from V and 5 from J, leaving 10 bases between them. Written as DNA, the CDR3 is TGCAGCGTTGAAGAAGGGGGGATAACTGAAGCTTTCTTT. This gives the protein CSVEEGGITEAFF.

J is TRBJ2-7 and V is TRBV6-1; D is ambiguous. The V end was cut by 2 bases, the J end by 7 bases, with 12 bases between. CDR3 length equals 13 residues. CDR1 is MNHNS, CDR2 SASEGT, per germline. DNA of the CDR3: TGTGCCAGCAGTGAAACCCCAAGATGGGAGCAGTACTTC. It encodes CASSETPRWEQYF.

This rearrangement joins TRBV4-1 to TRBJ1-2; maybe TRBD1 (6 bases). CDR3 size: 13 residues. Germline CDR1 is MGHRA and CDR2 is YSYEKL. Trimming removed 5 bases at V and 6 bases at J, with 13 bases between. CDR3 nucleotide sequence: TGCGCCAGCAGCAACCGGGACACCCATGGCTACACCTTC. The encoded protein is CASSNRDTHGYTF.

The table lists this clone with a count of one. CDR3 sequence (DNA): TGTGCCAGCAGTGACCGGACAGGAGACACTGAAGCTTTCTTT. Its protein product is CASSDRTGDTEAFF. The genes are TRBV2 and TRBJ1-1, with 7 nucleotides matching TRBD1. CDR3 length: 14 amino acids. With 3 bases clipped from V and 3 bases from J, the junction kept 4 bases outside the gene matches. CDR1 and CDR2 from the germline V gene are SNHLY and FYNNEI.